This T cell receptor (beta chain) was sequenced in a study of T cell changes during pregnancy in multiple sclerosis. Assay used: immunoSEQ multiplex PCR; TCRdb lists only in-frame clones, some missing. The sample holds 30,000 to 45,000 clones; around 92% are singletons and the top ten take roughly 6.1%. The receptor was derived from a female donor with multiple sclerosis, enrolled in a pregnancy study. Specimen: CD8+ T cells from peripheral blood mononuclear cells, collected in the second trimester of pregnancy.

As DNA, the CDR3 is TGTGCCAGCAGTTCATCCAGAGACACCAATCTATTCCGGGACAGGGGGCCCCACACCGGGGAGCTGTTTTTT. Residues: CASSSSRDTNLFRDRGPHTGELFF. V usage is TRBV27 and J usage is TRBJ2-2; 12 bases are a match to TRBD1. With V trimmed by 4 bases and J by 3 bases, 27 bases remained unmatched. The CDR3 covers 24 residues. Germline assignment: CDR1 MNHEY and CDR2 SMNVEV (reference sequence).